Below are 26 T cell receptor beta chains sequenced from a single sample in a study of a mutant IDH1 vaccine in newly diagnosed glioma (dated by TCRdb to the early 2020s). Explained via the paper, the time point label denotes: baseline, week 1 (first vaccination visit). The treatment or condition tag for this specimen amounts to: pre-vaccination baseline after standard-of-care therapy. Libraries were built with the immunoSEQ multiplex PCR assay. TCRdb provides this immuneACCESS table in a form limited to in-frame rearrangements. Some clones are lacking; in checked studies, under half of them reflect an unresolved V gene, and why the rest are absent is not known. This sample has tens of thousands of clones in its table, and about 83% of those were observed once. Approximately 7.4% of the sample lies in the top ten. The specimen comprised PBMCs, sampled from a glioma patient treated with radiotherapy, temozolomide or both. The receptors originated from a woman in her fifties or sixties with glioma.

The chain employs TRBV5-1 and TRBJ2-3; perhaps TRBD2 as D (6 bases). V lost 3 bases and J 3 bases, leaving 14 bases between the germline ends. The CDR3 has 15 amino acids. Germline V gene sequence: CDR1 SGHRS, CDR2 YFSETQ. CDR3 bases: TGCGCCAGCAGCTGGACTGACGGGGGTACAGATACGCAGTATTTT. As protein: CASSWTDGGTDTQYF.

The V and J genes are TRBV6-5 and TRBJ1-2; a weak D match, TRBD1 (6 bases). The germline V gene encodes CDR1 MNHEY and CDR2 SVGAGI. Trimming left V 2 bases short and J 4 bases short, with 14 bases between. The CDR3 spans 15 residues. This CDR3 reads CASSYNTQGPYGYTF. DNA of the CDR3: TGTGCCAGCAGTTACAATACGCAGGGGCCCTATGGCTACACCTTC.

The chain carries TRBV23-1 and TRBJ2-7; D could derive from TRBD1 or TRBD2 (6 bases each). TRBV23-1 is identified as an open reading frame with a role that is uncertain. Trimming removed 0 bases from V and 6 bases from J, with 33 bases in between. CDR3 length equals 21 residues. CDR3 amino acids: CASSQSGRQELLRALAREQYF. The CDR3 bases are TGCGCCAGCAGTCAATCCGGGAGACAGGAGTTGTTAAGGGCACTTGCTCGCGAGCAGTACTTC.

The chain has TRBV2 and TRBJ2-2; D is uncertain. V was shortened by 5 bases and J by 6 bases, with 4 bases between the two germline ends. The CDR3 length is 11 residues. Germline CDR1 and CDR2: SNHLY and FYNNEI. The CDR3 spells CASSLAGELFF. In DNA form, the CDR3 reads TGTGCCAGCAGTTTGGCCGGGGAGCTGTTTTTT.

The rearrangement uses TRBV19 and TRBJ1-6, with D possibly matching TRBD1 (6 bases). V was cut by 5 bases and J by 9 bases, with 14 bases left in between. CDR1 is LNHDA and CDR2 is SQIVND in the germline V gene (reference sequence). This CDR3 contains 14 residues. CDR3 DNA: TGTGCCAGTAGTTTCCGGGACAACCTTTCACCCCTCCACTTT. It is translated as CASSFRDNLSPLHF.

This clone has only a few counts. This sequence joins TRBV27 and TRBJ1-1, with TRBD1 matching 8 bases. Germline V gene sequence: CDR1 MNHEY, CDR2 SMNVEV (reference sequence). The V segment lost 3 bases and the J segment 2 bases; nucleotides outside the gene matches: 8. This CDR3 region has 16 residues. The DNA of the CDR3 is TGTGCCAGCAGTTTTGTCCGGGACAGGCTTAACACTGAAGCTTTCTTT. This encodes CASSFVRDRLNTEAFF.

This clone was seen just once. Written as DNA, the CDR3 is TGTGCCAGCAGTAGGGGCGGGACTGAAGCTTTCTTT. This translates into CASSRGGTEAFF. The chain has TRBV6-5 and TRBJ1-1; D is perhaps TRBD1 (5 bases). With 5 bases removed from V and 5 bases from J, the gap between germline ends came to 9 bases. The V gene's germline CDR1 is MNHEY and CDR2 SVGAGI. There are 12 residues in the CDR3.

The chain employs TRBV6-1 and TRBJ1-1, with 7 bases that match TRBD1. J lost 2 bases, V lost 5 bases, and 5 bases had no gene match. This CDR3 has 14 residues. Germline CDR1 reads MNHNS; CDR2 reads SASEGT. The CDR3 DNA is TGTGCCAGCAGTCCGGACAGGTTAAACACTGAAGCTTTCTTT. Translation gives CASSPDRLNTEAFF.

The sample holds one count of this clone. This rearrangement joins TRBV19 to TRBJ2-7; 10 nucleotides match TRBD1. V was clipped by 8 bases and J by 2 bases; unmatched bases: 12. Germline V gives CDR1 LNHDA, CDR2 SQIVND (reference sequence). The CDR3 totals 16 residues. The CDR3 reads CASRDYSGTGAYEQYF. The CDR3 nucleotides read TGTGCCAGTCGGGACTACTCCGGGACAGGGGCCTACGAGCAGTACTTC.

This chain joins TRBV5-1 and TRBJ2-5, with D possibly matching TRBD2 (6 bases). V was trimmed by 0 bases and J by 6 bases, leaving 12 bases between them. The CDR3 covers 14 residues. The V gene's germline CDR1 is SGHRS and CDR2 YFSETQ. The CDR3 protein is CASSLEEGLKTQYF. In nucleotides, the CDR3 is TGCGCCAGCAGCTTGGAGGAGGGGTTGAAGACCCAGTACTTC. The variable domain in full, with the rest retrieved from reference TRBV5-1 and TRBJ2-5, is KAGVTQTPRYLIKTRGQQVTLSCSPISGHRSVSWYQQTPGQGLQFLFEYFSETQRNKGNFPGRFSGRQFSNSRSEMNVSTLELGDSALYLCASSLEEGLKTQYFGPGTRLLVL.

The chain recombines TRBV4-3 with TRBJ2-5, with D perhaps TRBD1 (5 bases). V gave up 0 bases and J gave up 5 bases, with 13 bases separating them. Germline values: CDR1 LGHNA, CDR2 YSLEER. The CDR3 spans 15 residues. Here the CDR3 reads CASSQDRQGGETQYF. The CDR3 coding sequence is TGCGCCAGCAGCCAAGATAGGCAGGGCGGCGAGACCCAGTACTTC.

The J gene is TRBJ2-2, the V gene TRBV10-3; D is uncertain. This CDR3 comprises 14 residues. The ends were cut back, 10 bases at V and 4 bases at J, with 16 bases in the middle. CDR1 and CDR2 from the germline V gene are ENHRY and SYGVKD. The CDR3 nucleotides are TGTGCCACCCTGCGTAGGGAAGGCACCGGGGAGCTGTTTTTT. It is translated as CATLRREGTGELFF.

V usage is TRBV9 and J usage is TRBJ1-4; 9 positions agree with TRBD1. This CDR3 has 16 residues. CDR1 SGDLS and CDR2 YYNGEE come from the germline V gene. With V trimmed by 3 bases and J by 5 bases, 8 bases remained unmatched. CDR3 sequence (DNA): TGTGCCAGCAGCGCGGGACAGGGAAGGTCCAATGAAAAACTGTTTTTT. Translating gives CASSAGQGRSNEKLFF. The variable domain in full, completed from reference TRBV9 and TRBJ1-4, reads DSGVTQTPKHLITATGQRVTLRCSPRSGDLSVYWYQQSLDQGLQFLIQYYNGEERAKGNILERFSAQQFPDLHSELNLSSLELGDSALYFCASSAGQGRSNEKLFFGSGTQLSVL.

The genes are TRBV13 and TRBJ1-1; D is uncertain. Germline V gives CDR1 PRHDT, CDR2 FYEKMQ (reference sequence). The CDR3 covers 15 residues. V was clipped by 5 bases and J by 3 bases, with 16 bases between them. The chain's CDR3 is CASSDRAVGYTEAFF. DNA for the CDR3: TGTGCCAGCAGCGATCGGGCAGTCGGCTACACTGAAGCTTTCTTT.

V usage is TRBV6-5 and J usage is TRBJ1-3, with 8 positions matching TRBD1. The CDR3 is made up of 14 amino acids. The V gene end was trimmed by 5 bases and the J gene end by 0 bases; junction bases not matched to a gene: 0. CDR1 is MNHEY, CDR2 SVGAGI, per germline. As DNA, the CDR3 is TGTGCCAGCAGTACAGGGGGCTCTGGAAACACCATATATTTT. This gives the protein CASSTGGSGNTIYF.

The chain links TRBV9 to TRBJ2-7; the match to TRBD1 covers 9 bases. Germline lookup yields CDR1 SGDLS and CDR2 YYNGEE. V was pared by 4 bases and J by 7 bases, with 15 bases of the junction left unmatched. The CDR3 contains 16 residues. The CDR3 is CASSPSLAKGTGEQYF. CDR3 coding DNA: TGTGCCAGCAGCCCTAGTTTGGCTAAGGGGACAGGGGAGCAGTACTTC.

The V call is TRBV25-1, the J call TRBJ2-1; D not resolved. Germline assignment: CDR1 MGHDK and CDR2 SYGVNS. Trimming cost V 6 bases and J 6 bases, with 3 bases left between them. The CDR3 is 10 residues long. In DNA form, the CDR3 reads TGTGCCAGCAGCCGCAATGAGCAGTTCTTC. The encoded protein is CASSRNEQFF. The full variable domain, its missing parts supplied by reference TRBV25-1 and TRBJ2-1, is EADIYQTPRYLVIGTGKKITLECSQTMGHDKMYWYQQDPGMELHLIHYSYGVNSTEKGDLSSESTVSRIRTEHFPLTLESARPSHTSQYLCASSRNEQFFGPGTRLTVL.

J is TRBJ1-2 and V is TRBV2; D not resolved. The germline CDR1 and CDR2 sequences are SNHLY and FYNNEI. This CDR3 comprises 13 residues. V lost 8 bases and J 5 bases, leaving 15 bases between the germline ends. The CDR3 DNA follows: TGTGCCAGCGGGAGCCGAACTCGGTATGGCTACACCTTC. Residues: CASGSRTRYGYTF.

This clone was observed once. The chain is built from TRBV9 and TRBJ1-1; D not certain. The CDR3 sequence is 14 residues long. From germline, CDR1 is SGDLS and CDR2 YYNGEE. Deletions cut 0 bases from V and 4 bases from J, with 10 bases between. The CDR3: CASSVDGGSTEAFF. In nucleotides, the CDR3 is TGTGCCAGCAGCGTAGATGGTGGCTCCACTGAAGCTTTCTTT.

The chain combines TRBV5-6 with TRBJ2-1, with D possibly being TRBD1 (6 bases). This CDR3 region has 15 residues. Per the germline V gene, CDR1 is SGHDT and CDR2 is YYEEEE. The V and J ends lost 5 bases and 0 bases respectively, with 12 bases between them. CDR3 nucleotides: TGTGCCAGCAGGGTTGGACAGAGCTCCTACAATGAGCAGTTCTTC. Amino acids: CASRVGQSSYNEQFF.

The rearrangement joins TRBV19 to TRBJ1-2; TRBD1 is a possible D gene (6 bases). Trimming left V 7 bases short and J 2 bases short, with 8 bases between. The CDR3 is 12 amino acids. The germline V gene has CDR1 LNHDA and CDR2 SQIVND (reference sequence). The CDR3 protein is CASIQGNYGYTF. DNA for the CDR3: TGTGCCAGTATTCAGGGGAACTATGGCTACACCTTC.

The table lists this clone with a count of one. The rearrangement joins TRBV5-4 to TRBJ1-4; possible D gene TRBD1, 5 bases. The germline gives CDR1 SGHNT, CDR2 YYREEE (reference sequence). V lost 1 base and J 4 bases, leaving 8 bases between the germline ends. There are 14 residues in the CDR3. The CDR3 coding sequence is TGTGCCAGCAGCTTGCAGGGCCGTAATGAAAAACTGTTTTTT. Translating gives CASSLQGRNEKLFF.

This chain joins TRBV4-2 and TRBJ2-7; D call uncertain. V was cut by 0 bases and J by 6 bases, with 12 bases left in between. Germline V lookup: CDR1 LGHNA, CDR2 YNFKEQ. The CDR3 totals 14 residues. As DNA, the CDR3 is TGTGCCAGCAGCCAAGATACAGACGGACGCGAGCAGTACTTC. Amino acids: CASSQDTDGREQYF.

The rearrangement uses TRBV10-3 and TRBJ1-5; D is ambiguous. CDR1 is ENHRY, CDR2 SYGVKD, per germline. Trimming left V 2 bases short and J 4 bases short, with 6 bases between. There are 13 residues in the CDR3. The DNA for the CDR3 is TGTGCCATCAGTGAGGACTCTAATCAGCCCCAGCATTTT. This codes for CAISEDSNQPQHF.

The CDR3 nucleotides are TGTGCCAGCTCACCCAGCCCAGATTCGAATTCACCCCTCCACTTT. Its translation: CASSPSPDSNSPLHF. The chain couples TRBV18 to TRBJ1-6; no clear D. This CDR3 is 15 amino acids long. Germline V gives CDR1 KGHSH, CDR2 LQKENI. V dropped 3 bases and J dropped 7 bases, with 13 bases sitting between them.

CDR3 nucleotide sequence: TGTGCCAGCAGTGAAATCTGGGGCGCAACTAATGAAAAACTGTTTTTT. Protein: CASSEIWGATNEKLFF. The genes are TRBV6-1 and TRBJ1-4; a possible D gene is TRBD1 (5 bases). The germline V gene encodes CDR1 MNHNS and CDR2 SASEGT. Trimming cost V 2 bases and J 0 bases, with 10 bases left between them. The CDR3 consists of 16 residues.